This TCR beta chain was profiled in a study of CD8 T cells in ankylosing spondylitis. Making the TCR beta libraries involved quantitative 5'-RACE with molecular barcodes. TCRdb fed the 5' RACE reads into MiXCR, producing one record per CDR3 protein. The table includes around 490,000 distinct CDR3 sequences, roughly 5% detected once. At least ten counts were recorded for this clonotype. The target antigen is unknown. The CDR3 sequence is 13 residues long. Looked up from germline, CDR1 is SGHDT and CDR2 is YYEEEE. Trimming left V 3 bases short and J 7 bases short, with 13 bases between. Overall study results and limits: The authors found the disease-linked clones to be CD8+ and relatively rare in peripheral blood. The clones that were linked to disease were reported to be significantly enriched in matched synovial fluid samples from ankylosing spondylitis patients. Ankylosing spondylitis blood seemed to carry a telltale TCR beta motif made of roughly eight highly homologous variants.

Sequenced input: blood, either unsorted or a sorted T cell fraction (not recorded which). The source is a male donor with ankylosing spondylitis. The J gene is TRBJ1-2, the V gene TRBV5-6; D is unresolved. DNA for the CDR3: TGTGCCAGCAGCTACCGGAGGCCCGGTGGCTACACCTTC. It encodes CASSYRRPGGYTF.